This T cell receptor (beta chain) derives from a study of patients and donors after allogeneic stem cell transplantation. TCRdb analysed the RT-PCR reads with MiXCR anew, one entry per CDR3 protein. This table has about 160,000 distinct CDR3 sequences, about 29% appearing once. The ends lost 2 bases at V and 7 bases at J; junction bases unmatched: 7. The V gene's germline CDR1 is MNHEY and CDR2 SVGEGT. The CDR3 runs to 14 residues. This sequence originates from a human donor who was either an allogeneic HSCT recipient or a stem cell or donor lymphocyte infusion donor (not recorded which). It is not recorded whose cells these are; they may come from a transplant donor. The sample comprised blood, either unsorted or a sorted T cell fraction (not recorded which). This chain connects TRBV6-2 or TRBV6-3 to TRBJ2-7; 8 bases agree with TRBD2. The CDR3: CASSYGSGRGEQYF. The CDR3 DNA reads as TGTGCCAGCAGTTACGGGAGCGGGAGAGGGGAGCAGTACTTC.